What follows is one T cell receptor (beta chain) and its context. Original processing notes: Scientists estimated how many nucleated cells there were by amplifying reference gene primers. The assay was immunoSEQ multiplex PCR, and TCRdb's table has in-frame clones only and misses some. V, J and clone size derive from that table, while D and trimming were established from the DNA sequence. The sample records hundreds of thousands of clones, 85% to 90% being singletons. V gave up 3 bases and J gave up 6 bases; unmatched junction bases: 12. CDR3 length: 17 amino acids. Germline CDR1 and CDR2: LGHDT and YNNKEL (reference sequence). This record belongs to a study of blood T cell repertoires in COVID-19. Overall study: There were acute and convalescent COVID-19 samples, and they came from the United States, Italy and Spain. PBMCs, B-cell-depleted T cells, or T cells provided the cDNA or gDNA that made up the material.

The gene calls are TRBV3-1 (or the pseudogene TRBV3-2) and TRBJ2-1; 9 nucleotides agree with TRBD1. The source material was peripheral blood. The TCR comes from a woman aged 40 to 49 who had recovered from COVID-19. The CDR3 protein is CASSQTMGQGDPNEQFF. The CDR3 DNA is TGTGCCAGCAGCCAGACCATGGGACAGGGCGATCCCAATGAGCAGTTCTTC.